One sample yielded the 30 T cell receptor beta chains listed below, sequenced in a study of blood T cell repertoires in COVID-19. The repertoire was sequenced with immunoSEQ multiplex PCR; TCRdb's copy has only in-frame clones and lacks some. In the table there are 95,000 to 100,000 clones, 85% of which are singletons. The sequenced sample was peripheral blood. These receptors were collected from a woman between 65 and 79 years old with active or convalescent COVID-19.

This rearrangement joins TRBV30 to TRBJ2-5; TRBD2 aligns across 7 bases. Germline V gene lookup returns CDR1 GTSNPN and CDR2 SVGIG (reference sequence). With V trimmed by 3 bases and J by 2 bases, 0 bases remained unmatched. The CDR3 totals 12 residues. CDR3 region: CAWRAGQETQYF. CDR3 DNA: TGTGCCTGGAGAGCGGGACAAGAGACCCAGTACTTC.

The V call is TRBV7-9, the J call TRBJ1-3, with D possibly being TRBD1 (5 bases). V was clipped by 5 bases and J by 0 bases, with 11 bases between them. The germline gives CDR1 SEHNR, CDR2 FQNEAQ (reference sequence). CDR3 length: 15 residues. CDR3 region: CASSQQAHSGNTIYF. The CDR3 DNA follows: TGTGCCAGCAGCCAACAGGCTCACTCTGGAAACACCATATATTTT.

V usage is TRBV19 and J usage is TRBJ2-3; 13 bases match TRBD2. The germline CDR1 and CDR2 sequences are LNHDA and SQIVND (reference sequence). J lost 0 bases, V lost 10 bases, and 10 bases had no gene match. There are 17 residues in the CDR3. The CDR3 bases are TGTGCCACCTGGACTAGCGGGAGCCCCGATAGCACAGATACGCAGTATTTT. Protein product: CATWTSGSPDSTDTQYF.

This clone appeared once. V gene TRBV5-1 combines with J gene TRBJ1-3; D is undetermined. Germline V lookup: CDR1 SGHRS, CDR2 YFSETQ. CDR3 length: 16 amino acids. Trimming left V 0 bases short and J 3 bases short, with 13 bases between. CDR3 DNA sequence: TGCGCCAGCAGCTTGGGGCAGGCACGTCTTGGAAACACCATATATTTT. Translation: CASSLGQARLGNTIYF.

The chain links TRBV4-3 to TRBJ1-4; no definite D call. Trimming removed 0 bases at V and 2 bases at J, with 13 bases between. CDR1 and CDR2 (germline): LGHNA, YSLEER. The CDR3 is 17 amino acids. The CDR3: CASSQDAAGATNEKLFF. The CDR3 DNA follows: TGCGCCAGCAGCCAAGATGCGGCGGGAGCCACTAATGAAAAACTGTTTTTT.

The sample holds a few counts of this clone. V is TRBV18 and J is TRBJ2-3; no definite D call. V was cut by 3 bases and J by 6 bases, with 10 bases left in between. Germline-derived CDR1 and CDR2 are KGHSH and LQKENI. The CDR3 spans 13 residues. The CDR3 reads CASSPSSPDTQYF. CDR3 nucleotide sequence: TGTGCCAGCTCACCTAGTTCACCCGATACGCAGTATTTT.

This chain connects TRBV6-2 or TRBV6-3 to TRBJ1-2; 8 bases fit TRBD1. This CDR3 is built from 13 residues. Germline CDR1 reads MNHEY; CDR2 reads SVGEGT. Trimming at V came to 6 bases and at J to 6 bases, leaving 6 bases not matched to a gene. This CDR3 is CASSDRGGDGYTF. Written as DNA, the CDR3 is TGTGCCAGCAGCGACAGGGGAGGAGATGGCTACACCTTC.

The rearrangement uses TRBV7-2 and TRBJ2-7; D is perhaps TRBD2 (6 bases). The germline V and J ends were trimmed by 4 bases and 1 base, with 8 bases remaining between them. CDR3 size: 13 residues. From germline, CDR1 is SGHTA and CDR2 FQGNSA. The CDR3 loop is CASSYSGSYEQYF. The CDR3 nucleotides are TGTGCCAGCAGCTATAGCGGATCCTACGAGCAGTACTTC.

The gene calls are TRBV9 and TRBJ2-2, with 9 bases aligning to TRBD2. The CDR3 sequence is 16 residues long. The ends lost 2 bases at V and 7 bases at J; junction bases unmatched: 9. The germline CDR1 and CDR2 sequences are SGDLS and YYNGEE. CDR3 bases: TGTGCCAGCAGCGTTGGTGGGACTAGCTTGGGCGGGGAGCTGTTTTTT. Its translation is CASSVGGTSLGGELFF.

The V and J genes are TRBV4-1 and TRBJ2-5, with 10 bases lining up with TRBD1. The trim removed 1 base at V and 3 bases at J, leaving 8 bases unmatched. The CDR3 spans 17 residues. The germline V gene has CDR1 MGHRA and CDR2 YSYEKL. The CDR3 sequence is CASSQGQGATTKETQYF. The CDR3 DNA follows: TGCGCCAGCAGCCAAGGACAGGGGGCCACAACTAAAGAGACCCAGTACTTC.

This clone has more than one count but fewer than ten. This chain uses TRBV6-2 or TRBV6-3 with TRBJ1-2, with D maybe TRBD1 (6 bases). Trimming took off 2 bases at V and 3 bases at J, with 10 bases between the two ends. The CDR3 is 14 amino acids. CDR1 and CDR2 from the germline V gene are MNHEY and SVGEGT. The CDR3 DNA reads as TGTGCCAGCAGTTACGAACAGGGTCACTATGGCTACACCTTC. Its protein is CASSYEQGHYGYTF.

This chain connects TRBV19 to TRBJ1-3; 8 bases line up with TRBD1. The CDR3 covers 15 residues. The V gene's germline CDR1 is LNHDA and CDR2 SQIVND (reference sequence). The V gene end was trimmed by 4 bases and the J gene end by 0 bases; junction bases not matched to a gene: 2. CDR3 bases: TGTGCCAGTAGTAGACAGGGGCCCTCTGGAAACACCATATATTTT. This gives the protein CASSRQGPSGNTIYF.

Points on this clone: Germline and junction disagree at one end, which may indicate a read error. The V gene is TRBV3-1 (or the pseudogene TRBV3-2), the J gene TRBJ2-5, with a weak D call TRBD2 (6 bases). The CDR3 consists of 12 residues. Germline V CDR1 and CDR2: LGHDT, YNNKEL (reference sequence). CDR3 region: CASSQGGDPANF. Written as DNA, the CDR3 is TGTGCCAGCAGCCAAGGGGGGGACCCAGCAAACTTC.

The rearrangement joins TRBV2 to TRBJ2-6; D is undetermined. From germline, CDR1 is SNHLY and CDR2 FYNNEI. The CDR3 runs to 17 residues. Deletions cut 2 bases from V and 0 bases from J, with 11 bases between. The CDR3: CASSERQAYSGANVLTF. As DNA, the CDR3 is TGTGCCAGCAGTGAAAGGCAGGCTTACTCTGGGGCCAACGTCCTGACTTTC.

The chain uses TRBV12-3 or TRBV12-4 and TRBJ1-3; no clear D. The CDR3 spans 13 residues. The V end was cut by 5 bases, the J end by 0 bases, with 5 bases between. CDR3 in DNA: TGTGCCAGCAGTGGGAGCTCTGGAAACACCATATATTTT. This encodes CASSGSSGNTIYF.

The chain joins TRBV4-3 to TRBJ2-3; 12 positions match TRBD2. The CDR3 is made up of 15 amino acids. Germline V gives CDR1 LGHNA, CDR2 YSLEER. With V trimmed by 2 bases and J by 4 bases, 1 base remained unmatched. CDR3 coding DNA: TGCGCCAGCAGCCAACTAGCGGGAGGGTCAGATACGCAGTATTTT. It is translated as CASSQLAGGSDTQYF.

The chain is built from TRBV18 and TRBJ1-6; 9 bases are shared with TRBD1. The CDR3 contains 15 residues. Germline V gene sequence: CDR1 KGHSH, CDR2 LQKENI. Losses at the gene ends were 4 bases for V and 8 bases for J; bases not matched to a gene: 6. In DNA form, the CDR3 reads TGTGCCAGCTCACAGACGGGACAGGGAGATTCACCCCTCCACTTT. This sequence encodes CASSQTGQGDSPLHF. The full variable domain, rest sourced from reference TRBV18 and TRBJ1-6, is NAGVMQNPRHLVRRRGQEARLRCSPMKGHSHVYWYRQLPEEGLKFMVYLQKENIIDESGMPKERFSAEFPKEGPSILRIQQVVRGDSAAYFCASSQTGQGDSPLHFGNGTRLTVT.

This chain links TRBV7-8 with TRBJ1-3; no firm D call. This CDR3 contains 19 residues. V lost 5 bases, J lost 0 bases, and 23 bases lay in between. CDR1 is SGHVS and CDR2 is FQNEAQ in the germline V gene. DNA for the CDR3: TGTGCCAGCAGCCCTAGGGCGCGACACGGGGAACTCTCTGGAAACACCATATATTTT. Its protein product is CASSPRARHGELSGNTIYF. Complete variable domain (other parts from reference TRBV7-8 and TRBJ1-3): GAGVSQSPRYKVAKRGQDVALRCDPISGHVSLFWYQQALGQGPEFLTYFQNEAQLDKSGLPSDRFFAERPEGSVSTLKIQRTQQEDSAVYLCASSPRARHGELSGNTIYFGEGSWLTVV.

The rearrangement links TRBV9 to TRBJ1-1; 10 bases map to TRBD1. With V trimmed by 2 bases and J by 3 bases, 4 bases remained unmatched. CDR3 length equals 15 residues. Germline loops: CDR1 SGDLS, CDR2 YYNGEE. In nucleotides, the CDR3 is TGTGCCAGCAGCGTCGGGACAGGGGAGGACACTGAAGCTTTCTTT. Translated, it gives CASSVGTGEDTEAFF.

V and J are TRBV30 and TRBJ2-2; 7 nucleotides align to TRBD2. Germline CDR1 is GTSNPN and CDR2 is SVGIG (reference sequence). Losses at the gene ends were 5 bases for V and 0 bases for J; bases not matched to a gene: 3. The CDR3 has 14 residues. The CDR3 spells CAWSAGANTGELFF. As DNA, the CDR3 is TGTGCCTGGTCGGCGGGAGCGAACACCGGGGAGCTGTTTTTT. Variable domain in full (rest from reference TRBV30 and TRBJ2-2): SQTIHQWPATLVQPVGSPLSLECTVEGTSNPNLYWYRQAAGRGLQLLFYSVGIGQISSEVPQNLSASRPQDRQFILSSKKLLLSDSGFYLCAWSAGANTGELFFGEGSRLTVL.

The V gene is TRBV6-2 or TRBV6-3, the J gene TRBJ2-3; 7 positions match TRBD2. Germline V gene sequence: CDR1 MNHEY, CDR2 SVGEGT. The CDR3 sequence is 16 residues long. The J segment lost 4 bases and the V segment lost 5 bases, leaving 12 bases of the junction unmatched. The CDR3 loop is CASSVFAGVPPDTQYF. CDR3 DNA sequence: TGTGCCAGCAGTGTTTTTGCGGGGGTTCCTCCAGATACGCAGTATTTT.

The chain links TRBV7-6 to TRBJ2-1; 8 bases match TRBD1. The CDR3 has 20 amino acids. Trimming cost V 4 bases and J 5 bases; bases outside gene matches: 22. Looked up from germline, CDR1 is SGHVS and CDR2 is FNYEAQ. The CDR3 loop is CASSSWLKNQSGGLDNEQFF. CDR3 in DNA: TGTGCCAGCAGCTCGTGGTTGAAAAATCAATCAGGGGGCTTAGACAATGAGCAGTTCTTC.

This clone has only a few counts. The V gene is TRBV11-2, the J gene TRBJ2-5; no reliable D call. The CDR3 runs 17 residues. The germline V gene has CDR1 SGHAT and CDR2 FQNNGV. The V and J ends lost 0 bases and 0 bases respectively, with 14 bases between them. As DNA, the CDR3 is TGTGCCAGCAGCTTAGATGCCCGGAGACCTTACCAAGAGACCCAGTACTTC. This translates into CASSLDARRPYQETQYF. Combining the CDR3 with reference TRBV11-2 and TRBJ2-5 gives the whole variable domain EAGVAQSPRYKIIEKRQSVAFWCNPISGHATLYWYQQILGQGPKLLIQFQNNGVVDDSQLPKDRFSAERLKGVDSTLKIQPAKLEDSAVYLCASSLDARRPYQETQYFGPGTRLLVL.

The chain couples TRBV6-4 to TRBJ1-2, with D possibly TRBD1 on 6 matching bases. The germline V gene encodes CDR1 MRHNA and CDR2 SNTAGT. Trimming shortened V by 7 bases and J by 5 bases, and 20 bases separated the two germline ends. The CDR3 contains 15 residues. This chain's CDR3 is CASTPNPGTPYGYTF. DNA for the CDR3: TGTGCCAGCACCCCGAACCCCGGGACACCTTATGGCTACACCTTC.

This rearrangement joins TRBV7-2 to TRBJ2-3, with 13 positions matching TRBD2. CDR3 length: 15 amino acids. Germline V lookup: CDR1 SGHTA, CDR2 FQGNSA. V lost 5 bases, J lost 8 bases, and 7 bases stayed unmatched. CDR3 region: CASSLWTSGSTTQYF. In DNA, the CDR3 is TGTGCCAGCAGCCTATGGACTAGCGGGAGTACTACGCAGTATTTT.

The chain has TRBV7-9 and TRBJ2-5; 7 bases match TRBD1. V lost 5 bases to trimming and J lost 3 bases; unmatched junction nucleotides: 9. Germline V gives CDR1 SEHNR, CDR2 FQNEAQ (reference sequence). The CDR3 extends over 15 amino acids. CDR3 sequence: CASSREGQKKETQYF. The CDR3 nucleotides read TGTGCCAGCAGCCGAGAGGGACAGAAAAAAGAGACCCAGTACTTC.

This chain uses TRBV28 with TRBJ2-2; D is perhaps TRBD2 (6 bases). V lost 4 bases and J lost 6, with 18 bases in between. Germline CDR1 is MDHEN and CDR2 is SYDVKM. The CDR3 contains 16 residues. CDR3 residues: CASSSVADRGAGELFF. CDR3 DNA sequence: TGTGCCAGCAGTTCGGTAGCGGACCGAGGGGCCGGGGAGCTGTTTTTT.

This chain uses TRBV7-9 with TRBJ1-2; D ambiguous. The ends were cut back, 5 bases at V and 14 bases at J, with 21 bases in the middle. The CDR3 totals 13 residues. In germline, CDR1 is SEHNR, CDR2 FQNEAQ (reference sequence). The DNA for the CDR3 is TGTGCCAGCAGCAAAAATCCGCGGGATGTAGGGACCTTC. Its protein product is CASSKNPRDVGTF.

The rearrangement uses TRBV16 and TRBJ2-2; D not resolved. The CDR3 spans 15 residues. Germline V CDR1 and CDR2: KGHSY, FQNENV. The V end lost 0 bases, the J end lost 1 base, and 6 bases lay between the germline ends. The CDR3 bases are TGTGCCAGCAGCCAATCGGCAGTGAACACCGGGGAGCTGTTTTTT. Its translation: CASSQSAVNTGELFF.

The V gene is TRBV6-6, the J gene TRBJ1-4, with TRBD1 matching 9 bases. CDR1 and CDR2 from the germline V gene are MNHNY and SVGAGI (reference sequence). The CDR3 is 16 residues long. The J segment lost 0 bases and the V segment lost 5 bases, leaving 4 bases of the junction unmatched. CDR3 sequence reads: CASSPQGATTNEKLFF. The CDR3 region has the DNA TGTGCCAGCAGTCCACAGGGGGCAACAACTAATGAAAAACTGTTTTTT.